The entry below describes one TCR beta chain. These data belong to a study of blood T cell repertoires in COVID-19. Whole-study context: Collection of acute and convalescent COVID-19 samples took place in the United States, Italy and Spain.

TCRdb's table, derived via immunoSEQ multiplex PCR, lists solely in-frame clones and lacks some. This sample has under 200,000 clones; around 83% occur once, and the top ten carry roughly 7%. Deletions cut 0 bases from V and 3 bases from J, with 9 bases between. Germline loops: CDR1 ENHRY, CDR2 SYGVKD. The CDR3 spans 15 residues. This clonotype was sampled from a middle-aged man with active or convalescent COVID-19. The chain joins TRBV10-3 to TRBJ1-5, with TRBD1 as a possible D gene (5 bases). Sequencing input: peripheral blood. CDR3 nucleotide sequence: TGTGCCATCAGTGAGTCCAGGGAATTCAATCAGCCCCAGCATTTT. The encoded protein is CAISESREFNQPQHF.